This entry lists 23 T cell receptor beta chains sequenced from one sample in a study of T cells in Graves' hyperthyroidism and ophthalmopathy. TCR beta CDR3 region amplification was performed from RNA transcripts. The TCR CDR3 was amplified in a first-round RT-PCR using the HTBI primer set. Each CDR3 protein gets one entry after TCRdb re-called the multiplex PCR reads with MiXCR. Of about 590,000 distinct CDR3 sequences listed, approximately 15% were seen once; the top ten hold around 7%. The sample consisted of blood. These receptors all stem from a young woman with Graves' ophthalmopathy.

This clonotype was found a few times. The J gene is TRBJ2-1, the V gene TRBV5-1; 7 bases align to TRBD1. Trimming cost V 0 bases and J 2 bases; bases outside gene matches: 5. The germline gives CDR1 SGHRS, CDR2 YFSETQ. The CDR3 runs to 16 residues. CDR3 coding DNA: TGCGCCAGCAGCTTGGAAGGGGACAGCACCTACAATGAGCAGTTCTTC. Amino acid sequence: CASSLEGDSTYNEQFF.

This clonotype has ten or more counts. The CDR3 DNA is TGTGCCAGCAGTGATGGTAGTTCGCACTTCCCAAACTATGGCTACACCTTC. Translating it yields CASSDGSSHFPNYGYTF. The V call is TRBV2, the J call TRBJ1-2; D remains ambiguous. Germline V gene lookup returns CDR1 SNHLY and CDR2 FYNNEI. The CDR3 has 17 residues. Deletions cut 3 bases from V and 2 bases from J, with 19 bases between. The whole variable domain, remainder taken from reference TRBV2 and TRBJ1-2, is EPEVTQTPSHQVTQMGQEVILRCVPISNHLYFYWYRQILGQKVEFLVSFYNNEISEKSEIFDDQFSVERPDGSNFTLKIRSTKLEDSAMYFCASSDGSSHFPNYGYTFGSGTRLTVV.

The chain carries TRBV6-1 and TRBJ2-5; D is undetermined. The CDR3 covers 15 residues. Germline CDR1 and CDR2: MNHNS and SASEGT. V was trimmed by 1 base and J by 1 base, leaving 10 bases between them. This chain's CDR3 is CASSEVAGPQETQYF. In DNA form, the CDR3 reads TGTGCCAGCAGTGAAGTGGCCGGGCCCCAAGAGACCCAGTACTTC.

This clonotype was observed many times. The chain is built from TRBV7-9 and TRBJ1-4, with D perhaps TRBD1 (6 bases). Germline-derived CDR1 and CDR2 are SEHNR and FQNEAQ (reference sequence). Between the trimmed V and J ends, which lost 5 bases and 8 bases, there was a span of 15 bases. The CDR3 is 14 residues long. CDR3 nucleotides: TGTGCCAGCAGCCGCGGTTCAGGGGCCGAAAAACTGTTTTTT. It yields the protein CASSRGSGAEKLFF.

This clonotype was recorded at least ten times. The chain uses TRBV20-1 and TRBJ2-1; 8 nucleotides match TRBD2. Germline CDR1 and CDR2: DFQATT and SNEGSKA (reference sequence). The length of the CDR3 is 16 residues. With 2 bases clipped from V and 1 base from J, the junction kept 7 bases outside the gene matches. This CDR3 is CSARPGLVASYNEQFF. Written as DNA, the CDR3 is TGCAGTGCTAGACCGGGACTAGTAGCGTCCTACAATGAGCAGTTCTTC.

With respect to this clonotype: A read error may explain this, as a much larger clone is one base away. This chain uses TRBV9 with TRBJ2-2; 12 positions match TRBD2. CDR1 is SGDLS and CDR2 is YYNGEE in the germline V gene. This CDR3 comprises 16 residues. After removal of 4 bases from V and 3 bases from J, the junction contained 4 bases not matched to a gene. The chain's CDR3 is CASSMTSGRDTGELFF. CDR3 nucleotides: TGTGCCAGCAGCATGACTAGCGGGAGAGACACCGGGGAGCTGTTTTTT.

This clonotype was picked up many times. The chain joins TRBV30 to TRBJ2-1; 14 nucleotides line up with TRBD2. The trim removed 5 bases at V and 7 bases at J, leaving 4 bases unmatched. There are 14 residues in the CDR3. From germline, CDR1 is GTSNPN and CDR2 SVGIG (reference sequence). The CDR3 DNA reads as TGTGCCTGGTCGGGACTAGCGGGAGATAATGAGCAGTTCTTC. It encodes CAWSGLAGDNEQFF.

This clonotype was seen a few times. The chain carries TRBV4-3 and TRBJ2-5, with 9 bases matching TRBD2. The junction had 8 bases not matched to a gene; V was cut back by 5 bases and J by 4 bases. Germline values: CDR1 LGHNA, CDR2 YSLEER. The CDR3 length is 15 residues. CDR3 bases: TGCGCCAGCAGCAGCCGTGGCGGGAGGGGAGAGACCCAGTACTTC. It translates to CASSSRGGRGETQYF.

At least ten counts were recorded for this clonotype. The J gene is TRBJ2-1, the V gene TRBV11-1; D is possibly TRBD2 (7 bases). The CDR3 is made up of 15 amino acids. V shed 1 base and J shed 10 bases, with 17 bases lying between them. The germline V gene has CDR1 SGHAT and CDR2 FQDESV (reference sequence). The CDR3 nucleotides are TGTGCCAGCAGCTTAGGGCCTAGCGGAGGGGGGGAGCAGTTCTTC. This codes for CASSLGPSGGGEQFF.

This clonotype was seen a handful of times. The chain joins TRBV24-1 to TRBJ2-3; 9 nucleotides agree with TRBD1. The CDR3 is 16 amino acids. Looked up from germline, CDR1 is KGHDR and CDR2 is SFDVKD. Losses at the gene ends were 0 bases for V and 6 bases for J; bases not matched to a gene: 6. The CDR3 DNA is TGTGCCACCAGTGATTTGAACAGGGGGCTAAAGGATACGCAGTATTTT. Its translation is CATSDLNRGLKDTQYF.

This clonotype was counted only a few times. The V gene is TRBV7-6, the J gene TRBJ2-5, with 9 positions matching TRBD2. Trimming cost V 0 bases and J 7 bases; bases outside gene matches: 12. This CDR3 comprises 17 residues. Germline lookup yields CDR1 SGHVS and CDR2 FNYEAQ. CDR3 nucleotides: TGTGCCAGCAGCTTAGCGTGGGCTAGCGGGGACCCGGGGACCCAGTACTTC. This sequence encodes CASSLAWASGDPGTQYF.

This clonotype turned up a few times. This CDR3 reads CASSIDRGAGIDTQYF. The CDR3 region has the DNA TGTGCCAGTAGTATAGATCGCGGAGCGGGTATAGATACGCAGTATTTT. This chain links TRBV19 with TRBJ2-3, with a tentative D call TRBD2 (6 bases). Germline-derived CDR1 and CDR2 are LNHDA and SQIVND (reference sequence). The ends were cut back, 0 bases at V and 5 bases at J, with 15 bases in the middle. CDR3 length: 16 residues.

The chain joins TRBV12-3 or TRBV12-4 to TRBJ1-5, with 8 bases aligning to TRBD1. The CDR3 contains 16 residues. V dropped 6 bases and J dropped 5; count of bases not matched to a gene: 12. The CDR3 nucleotides read TGTGCCAGCAGACCTAGACAGGGGCTCATCTATCAGCCCCAGCATTTT. Translating gives CASRPRQGLIYQPQHF.

This clonotype came up many times. The chain employs TRBV20-1 and TRBJ2-1; 7 bases are shared with TRBD2. V lost 5 bases, J lost 6 bases, and 22 bases stayed unmatched. Germline V CDR1 and CDR2: DFQATT, SNEGSKA (reference sequence). This CDR3 has 18 amino acids. CDR3 sequence (DNA): TGCAGTGCTCCCGGAGGGCTAGCGGCAGGCCCCCCCCGCAATGAGCAGTTCTTC. Encoded protein: CSAPGGLAAGPPRNEQFF.

This clonotype occurred many times. This chain connects TRBV6-1 to TRBJ2-7; 11 bases match TRBD1. Losses at the gene ends were 7 bases for V and 4 bases for J; bases not matched to a gene: 6. The CDR3 sequence is 14 residues long. The germline V gene encodes CDR1 MNHNS and CDR2 SASEGT. CDR3 in DNA: TGTGCCAGCAAGAGGACAGGGGGCGTATACGAGCAGTACTTC. Translation: CASKRTGGVYEQYF.

Ten or more counts support this clonotype. This chain links TRBV28 with TRBJ1-2, with TRBD1 as a possible D gene (5 bases). V dropped 2 bases and J dropped 8 bases, with 12 bases sitting between them. Germline V gene sequence: CDR1 MDHEN, CDR2 SYDVKM. This CDR3 is built from 13 residues. This chain's CDR3 is CASSLGAKLGYTF. In DNA, the CDR3 is TGTGCCAGCAGTTTAGGGGCTAAGCTGGGCTACACCTTC.

The sample holds many counts of this clonotype. The chain employs TRBV7-2 and TRBJ1-4, with D possibly matching TRBD1 (6 bases). Deletions cut 6 bases from V and 4 bases from J, with 15 bases between. The CDR3 has 15 amino acids. CDR1 is SGHTA, CDR2 FQGNSA, per germline. The CDR3 region is CASRLGGLGNEKLFF. Here the CDR3 DNA reads TGTGCCAGCAGACTGGGGGGGCTGGGTAATGAAAAACTGTTTTTT.

Details on this clonotype: A much larger clone is a single base away; this may be a read error. This chain links TRBV3-1 with TRBJ2-5; D remains unclear. The CDR3 is 15 residues long. Germline assignment: CDR1 LGHDT and CDR2 YNNKEL (reference sequence). The CDR3 coding sequence is TGTGCCAGCAGCCAAGGACGTGGTTACCAAGAGACCCAGCACTTC. The encoded protein is CASSQGRGYQETQHF.

This clonotype was seen repeatedly, ten times or more. This chain connects TRBV28 to TRBJ1-1, with D unresolved. This CDR3 contains 14 residues. Germline assignment: CDR1 MDHEN and CDR2 SYDVKM. The V end was cut by 7 bases, the J end by 5 bases, with 17 bases between. CDR3 in amino acids: CASTPPDLRTEAFF. As DNA, the CDR3 is TGTGCCAGCACCCCACCGGACCTCAGGACTGAAGCTTTCTTT. Complete variable domain (other parts from reference TRBV28 and TRBJ1-1): DVKVTQSSRYLVKRTGEKVFLECVQDMDHENMFWYRQDPGLGLRLIYFSYDVKMKEKGDIPEGYSVSREKKERFSLILESASTNQTSMYLCASTPPDLRTEAFFGQGTRLTVV.

In its sample, this clonotype was seen many times. V and J are TRBV27 and TRBJ2-3; 7 nucleotides match TRBD2. The CDR3 spans 14 residues. Trimming took 6 bases from V and 2 from J; bases not matched to a gene: 5. CDR1 and CDR2 (germline): MNHEY, SMNVEV (reference sequence). CDR3 loop: CASSPTSVTDTQYF. CDR3 bases: TGTGCCAGCAGCCCAACTAGCGTCACAGATACGCAGTATTTT.

This clonotype was counted at least ten times. The chain joins TRBV7-9 to TRBJ1-6; 7 bases fit TRBD1. V dropped 6 bases and J dropped 13; count of bases not matched to a gene: 18. This CDR3 region has 16 residues. CDR1 is SEHNR, CDR2 FQNEAQ, per germline (reference sequence). For the CDR3, the DNA is TGTGCCAGCAGTCCCGGGACAGAGTCTTGGCTTTCTCCCCTCCACTTT. Translating it yields CASSPGTESWLSPLHF.

This clonotype was seen at least ten times. The chain employs TRBV5-1 and TRBJ2-7; D may correspond to TRBD1 or TRBD2 (7 bases each). Germline loops: CDR1 SGHRS, CDR2 YFSETQ. The CDR3 is 16 amino acids. The ends were cut back, 4 bases at V and 5 bases at J, with 22 bases in the middle. DNA of the CDR3: TGCGCCAGCAGCCTCCTGAGCGGGACAGAAGCAAACGAGCAGTACTTC. It codes for CASSLLSGTEANEQYF. The variable domain in full, completed from reference TRBV5-1 and TRBJ2-7, reads KAGVTQTPRYLIKTRGQQVTLSCSPISGHRSVSWYQQTPGQGLQFLFEYFSETQRNKGNFPGRFSGRQFSNSRSEMNVSTLELGDSALYLCASSLLSGTEANEQYFGPGTRLTVT.

This clonotype was seen a handful of times. The rearrangement joins TRBV7-9 to TRBJ1-5; 7 bases are shared with TRBD1. Germline V gene sequence: CDR1 SEHNR, CDR2 FQNEAQ (reference sequence). CDR3 length equals 12 residues. The ends lost 3 bases at V and 11 bases at J; junction bases unmatched: 4. The CDR3 reads CASSFDRATQHF. CDR3 sequence (DNA): TGTGCCAGCAGCTTTGACAGGGCGACCCAGCATTTT.